What follows are 4 T cell receptor beta chains derived from one specimen sequenced in a study of blood T cells in healthy people across ages. Through a sample-barcoded 5' primer and a J-beta primer mix, a second PCR was run for about 6 to 11 cycles. A single record per CDR3 protein comes from TCRdb applying MiXCR to the 5' RACE reads. The table includes 780,000 or so distinct CDR3 sequences, around three fifths detected once. Specimen: blood. All receptors come from a man aged 35-49 years in good health.

The chain couples TRBV12-3 or TRBV12-4 to TRBJ1-5; 8 nucleotides match TRBD1. The V segment lost 7 bases and the J segment 4 bases; nucleotides outside the gene matches: 6. This CDR3 is 14 amino acids long. CDR3 protein: CASTRTGPNQPQHF. CDR3 sequence (DNA): TGTGCCAGCACCCGGACAGGGCCAAATCAGCCCCAGCATTTT.

The chain is built from TRBV20-1 and TRBJ1-2; possibly TRBD1 for D (6 bases). CDR1 and CDR2 from the germline V gene are DFQATT and SNEGSKA (reference sequence). The CDR3 covers 12 residues. V shed 4 bases and J shed 4 bases, with 10 bases lying between them. CDR3 DNA sequence: TGCAGTGCTATCAGGGGCGCCTATGGCTACACCTTC. It encodes CSAIRGAYGYTF.

This clonotype showed up just once. The genes are TRBV20-1 and TRBJ2-3; D not certain. Germline loops: CDR1 DFQATT, CDR2 SNEGSKA (reference sequence). The ends were cut back, 5 bases at V and 5 bases at J, with 20 bases in the middle. The CDR3 covers 15 residues. This CDR3 reads CSAPPLSLLGDTQYF. The CDR3 DNA reads TGCAGTGCTCCCCCTTTGTCGCTCCTGGGAGATACGCAGTATTTT.

The rearrangement joins TRBV27 to TRBJ1-5; D is unresolved. The germline gives CDR1 MNHEY, CDR2 SMNVEV (reference sequence). CDR3 size: 13 residues. The germline V and J ends were trimmed by 6 bases and 7 bases, with 13 bases remaining between them. CDR3 sequence (DNA): TGTGCCAGCAGGAAATACTTCGGGCAGCCCCAGCATTTT. Translated: CASRKYFGQPQHF.